These 14 T cell receptor beta chains originate from one sample sequenced in a study of CD8 T cells in Susac syndrome (dated by TCRdb to 2018 to 2020). The method behind the library was the immunoSEQ multiplex PCR assay. RNA was extracted using the RNeasy kit, and about 0.45 to 1 microgram was reverse transcribed with random hexamers. The public reads were run again by TCRdb, first through fastp at Q25 and then through MiXCR, and only productive beta chains were kept. Each CDR3 protein gets just one entry, which takes the most common genes and DNA from the rows behind it. The sample data list under 200,000 distinct CDR3 sequences, and 94% of these were observed just once. The top ten constitute approximately 0.11% of the sample. The sample consisted of CD4+ T cells from PBMCs. Receptors originate from a human donor with Susac syndrome.

The table lists this clonotype with a count of one. The chain joins TRBV28 to TRBJ1-1; D gene ambiguous. Germline-derived CDR1 and CDR2 are MDHEN and SYDVKM. CDR3 length equals 11 residues. Deletions cut 1 base from V and 8 bases from J, with 5 bases between. DNA of the CDR3: TGTGCCAGCAGTTTATCCTGGGAAGCTTTCTTT. Amino acids: CASSLSWEAFF.

The chain has TRBV29-1 and TRBJ2-5; TRBD1 matches at 9 bases. Germline values: CDR1 SQVTM, CDR2 ANQGSEA. J was trimmed by 4 bases and V by 5 bases; bases with no gene match: 2. The CDR3 spans 12 residues. The CDR3 DNA follows: TGCAGCGTTACAGGGGGCGGAGAGACCCAGTACTTC. Its protein product is CSVTGGGETQYF.

V usage is TRBV4-1 and J usage is TRBJ1-4, with D hard to call. CDR1 MGHRA and CDR2 YSYEKL come from the germline V gene. The CDR3 contains 13 residues. V was cut by 1 base and J by 5 bases, with 5 bases left in between. The CDR3 DNA reads TGCGCCAGCAGCCAAGGAGTAAATGAAAAACTGTTTTTT. Amino acids: CASSQGVNEKLFF.

This chain connects TRBV20-1 to TRBJ2-5, with D unclear. The V end lost 3 bases, the J end lost 3 bases, and 17 bases lay between the germline ends. The CDR3 length is 15 residues. In germline, CDR1 is DFQATT, CDR2 SNEGSKA (reference sequence). The CDR3 loop reads CSARPPGPLEETQYF. In DNA, the CDR3 is TGCAGTGCTAGGCCCCCGGGCCCCCTTGAAGAGACCCAGTACTTC.

The chain couples TRBV7-2 to TRBJ2-5, with 8 bases lining up with TRBD2. V dropped 5 bases and J dropped 5; count of bases not matched to a gene: 7. CDR3 length: 14 amino acids. Germline CDR1 is SGHTA and CDR2 is FQGNSA. The CDR3 is CASSTQRGQETQYF. CDR3 nucleotides: TGTGCCAGCAGCACCCAGCGGGGGCAGGAGACCCAGTACTTC.

This rearrangement joins TRBV7-2 to TRBJ2-7; D gene ambiguous. Germline V CDR1 and CDR2: SGHTA, FQGNSA. V was cut by 4 bases and J by 6 bases, with 7 bases left in between. This CDR3 region has 11 residues. CDR3 region: CASSSHREQYF. The CDR3 region has the DNA TGTGCCAGCAGCTCACATCGCGAGCAGTACTTC.

The V and J genes are TRBV12-3 or TRBV12-4 and TRBJ2-3; no definite D call. This CDR3 is 15 amino acids long. Trimming took 5 bases from V and 0 from J, leaving 12 bases between them. The DNA of the CDR3 is TGTGCCAGCAGTCCCAACCCATGGAGCACAGATACGCAGTATTTT. It codes for CASSPNPWSTDTQYF.

The chain employs TRBV20-1 and TRBJ2-3, with D possibly matching TRBD1 (5 bases). Trimming took 2 bases from V and 5 from J, leaving 5 bases between them. The CDR3 contains 11 residues. Per germline, CDR1 DFQATT and CDR2 SNEGSKA (reference sequence). CDR3 in DNA: TGCAGTGCTAGACAGGGAGATACGCAGTATTTT. This codes for CSARQGDTQYF.

This chain joins TRBV7-2 and TRBJ1-1; no clear D gene. V was cut by 3 bases and J by 3 bases, with 17 bases left in between. The length of the CDR3 is 16 residues. Germline lookup yields CDR1 SGHTA and CDR2 FQGNSA. The CDR3 region is CASSFDSGWKDTEAFF. CDR3 coding DNA: TGTGCCAGCAGCTTTGATTCCGGGTGGAAGGACACTGAAGCTTTCTTT. Full variable domain (missing parts from reference TRBV7-2 and TRBJ1-1): GAGVSQSPSNKVTEKGKDVELRCDPISGHTALYWYRQSLGQGLEFLIYFQGNSAPDKSGLPSDRFSAERTGGSVSTLTIQRTQQEDSAVYLCASSFDSGWKDTEAFFGQGTRLTVV.

This chain uses TRBV30 with TRBJ1-2; D not resolved. V lost 0 bases to trimming and J lost 3 bases, with 8 bases between them. Germline V gives CDR1 GTSNPN, CDR2 SVGIG (reference sequence). The CDR3 runs 13 residues. The CDR3 here is CAWSVRGDYGYTF. Here the CDR3 DNA reads TGTGCCTGGAGTGTACGAGGAGACTATGGCTACACCTTC. Filled out from reference TRBV30 and TRBJ1-2, the complete variable domain reads SQTIHQWPATLVQPVGSPLSLECTVEGTSNPNLYWYRQAAGRGLQLLFYSVGIGQISSEVPQNLSASRPQDRQFILSSKKLLLSDSGFYLCAWSVRGDYGYTFGSGTRLTVV.

The chain uses TRBV5-1 and TRBJ1-6; TRBD1 matches 8 bases. This CDR3 spans 14 amino acids. After removal of 0 bases from V and 8 bases from J, the junction contained 1 base not matched to a gene. Germline CDR1 is SGHRS and CDR2 is YFSETQ. CDR3 sequence reads: CASSLAGGDSPLHF. CDR3 bases: TGCGCCAGCAGCTTGGCAGGGGGCGATTCACCCCTCCACTTT.

The chain has TRBV20-1 and TRBJ2-1, with D possibly called TRBD1 or TRBD2 (6 bases each). CDR1 is DFQATT and CDR2 is SNEGSKA in the germline V gene (reference sequence). V was cut by 5 bases and J by 2 bases, with 13 bases left in between. CDR3 size: 14 residues. The CDR3 reads CSAHIGGAYNEQFF. In DNA form, the CDR3 reads TGCAGTGCTCACATCGGGGGCGCCTACAATGAGCAGTTCTTC.

The chain combines TRBV5-6 with TRBJ1-6; D unresolved. CDR1 and CDR2 from the germline V gene are SGHDT and YYEEEE. V was cut by 1 base and J by 3 bases, with 8 bases left in between. There are 15 residues in the CDR3. This CDR3 is CASSLRNGYNSPLHF. In DNA form, the CDR3 reads TGTGCCAGCAGCTTGAGAAACGGCTATAATTCACCCCTCCACTTT.

This chain joins TRBV6-5 and TRBJ2-5; D assignment may be TRBD1 or TRBD2 (6 bases each). Germline CDR1 and CDR2: MNHEY and SVGAGI. V was cut by 3 bases and J by 5 bases, with 19 bases left in between. This CDR3 has 16 residues. The CDR3 reads CASSYEGGRRSETQYF. The CDR3 DNA reads as TGTGCCAGCAGTTATGAGGGGGGCAGGAGAAGCGAGACCCAGTACTTC.